This T cell receptor (beta chain) was documented in a study of blood T cell repertoires in COVID-19. On the study more broadly: Researchers got acute and convalescent COVID-19 samples from the United States, Italy and Spain. The analysed material was cDNA or gDNA that came from T cells, B-cell-depleted T cells, or PBMCs.

Enrollment of patients from Seattle took place during active infection, with longitudinal follow-up. This CDR3 is 15 amino acids long. V was pared by 7 bases and J by 2 bases, with 17 bases between. Germline CDR1 is LNHDA and CDR2 is SQIVND (reference sequence). Sequencing was performed with immunoSEQ multiplex PCR; in TCRdb, only in-frame clones are kept and a portion is missing. The sample lists about 220,000 clones; roughly 80% were seen once. V gene TRBV19 combines with J gene TRBJ2-5, with a tentative D call TRBD1 (7 bases). The sample was peripheral blood. This sequence originates from a woman in her sixties or seventies with COVID-19, enrolled during active disease. The CDR3 region is CASNTQGGAQETQYF. DNA of the CDR3: TGTGCCAGTAACACGCAGGGGGGAGCTCAAGAGACCCAGTACTTC.